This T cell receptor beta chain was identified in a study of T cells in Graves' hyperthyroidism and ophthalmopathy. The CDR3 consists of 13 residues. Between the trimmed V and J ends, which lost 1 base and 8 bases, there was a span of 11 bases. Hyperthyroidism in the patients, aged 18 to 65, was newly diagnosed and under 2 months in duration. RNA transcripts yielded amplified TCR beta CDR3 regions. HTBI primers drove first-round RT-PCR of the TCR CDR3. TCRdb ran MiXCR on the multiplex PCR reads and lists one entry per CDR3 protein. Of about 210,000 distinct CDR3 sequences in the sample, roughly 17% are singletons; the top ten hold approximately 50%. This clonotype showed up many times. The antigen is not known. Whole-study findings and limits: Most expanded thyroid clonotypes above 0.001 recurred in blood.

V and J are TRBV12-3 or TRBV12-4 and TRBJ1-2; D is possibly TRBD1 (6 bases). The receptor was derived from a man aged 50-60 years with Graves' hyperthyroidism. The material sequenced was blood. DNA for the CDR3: TGTGCCAGCAGTTTAGGGGGGGGGCTAGGCTACACCTTC. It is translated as CASSLGGGLGYTF.